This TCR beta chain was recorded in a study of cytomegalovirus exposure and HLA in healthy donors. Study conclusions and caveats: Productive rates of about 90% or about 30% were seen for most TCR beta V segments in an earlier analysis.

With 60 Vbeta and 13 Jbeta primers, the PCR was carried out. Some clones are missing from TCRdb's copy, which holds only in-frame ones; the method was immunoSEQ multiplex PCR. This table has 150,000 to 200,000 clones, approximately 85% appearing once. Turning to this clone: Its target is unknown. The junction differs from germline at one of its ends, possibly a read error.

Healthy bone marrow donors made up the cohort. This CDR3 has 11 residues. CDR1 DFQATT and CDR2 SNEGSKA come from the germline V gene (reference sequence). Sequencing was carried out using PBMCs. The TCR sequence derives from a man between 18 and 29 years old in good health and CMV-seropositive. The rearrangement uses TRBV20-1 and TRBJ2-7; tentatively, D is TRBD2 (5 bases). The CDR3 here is CSASDHRVSGF. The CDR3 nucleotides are TGCAGTGCTAGTGATCACAGAGTATCGGGGTTC.